Each of the 24 T cell receptor beta chains below was sequenced from the same sample in a study of cytomegalovirus exposure and HLA in healthy donors. TCRdb's copy holds only in-frame clones and misses some; the assay was immunoSEQ multiplex PCR. The sample gives approximately 190,000 clones, 70% to 85% of which show up once; roughly 13% is in the top ten. The sequencing input was PBMCs. The receptor source for this set is a woman between 25 and 40 years old in good health and CMV-seropositive.

CDR3 sequence: CAISGGSEGILPYYEQYF. As DNA, the CDR3 is TGTGCCATCAGTGGAGGTAGCGAGGGTATCCTCCCCTACTACGAGCAGTACTTC. The chain combines TRBV10-3 with TRBJ2-7; a weak D match, TRBD2 (5 bases). Germline-derived CDR1 and CDR2 are ENHRY and SYGVKD. The CDR3 spans 18 residues. Trimming removed 4 bases from V and 3 bases from J, with 25 bases in between.

This clone has a single count. The chain employs TRBV6-1 and TRBJ2-7; tentative D call: TRBD1 (6 bases). The CDR3 runs 15 residues. Germline V gives CDR1 MNHNS, CDR2 SASEGT. The V gene lost 1 base and the J gene lost 3 bases, with 13 bases spanning the gap. In DNA, the CDR3 is TGTGCCAGCAGTGAAGAGAACAGGGCATACTACGAGCAGTACTTC. Translation: CASSEENRAYYEQYF.

This chain joins TRBV30 and TRBJ1-1, with D possibly matching TRBD1 (5 bases). The V end was cut by 8 bases, the J end by 4 bases, with 23 bases between. CDR3 length: 15 amino acids. The V gene's germline CDR1 is GTSNPN and CDR2 SVGIG (reference sequence). The CDR3 nucleotides read TGTGCCGGCCAGCGGGGGGGTTTAGGGACCACTGAAGCTTTCTTT. Translated, it gives CAGQRGGLGTTEAFF.

The chain couples TRBV29-1 to TRBJ2-7; D perhaps matches TRBD1 (6 bases). The ends were cut back, 7 bases at V and 1 base at J, with 17 bases in the middle. The length of the CDR3 is 14 residues. Germline CDR1 and CDR2: SQVTM and ANQGSEA. CDR3 sequence: CSARWDTSSYEQYF. The DNA of the CDR3 is TGCAGCGCCCGTTGGGACACCTCTTCCTACGAGCAGTACTTC.

V is TRBV5-1 and J is TRBJ2-7; 8 nucleotides line up with TRBD1. The CDR3 consists of 14 residues. Losses at the gene ends were 9 bases for V and 1 base for J; bases not matched to a gene: 9. Germline lookup yields CDR1 SGHRS and CDR2 YFSETQ. Written as DNA, the CDR3 is TGCGCCACCGCCCGGACAGGGAGGTCCTACGAGCAGTACTTC. Its translation is CATARTGRSYEQYF.

This clone was seen once. The J gene is TRBJ2-7, the V gene TRBV6-5, with D possibly matching TRBD2 (6 bases). CDR1 is MNHEY and CDR2 is SVGAGI in the germline V gene. Between the trimmed V and J ends, which lost 3 bases and 1 base, there was a span of 13 bases. The CDR3 sequence is 15 residues long. The CDR3 region is CASSYGGTDSYEQYF. The CDR3 nucleotides are TGTGCCAGCAGTTATGGGGGGACGGATTCCTACGAGCAGTACTTC.

This chain joins TRBV28 and TRBJ1-5, with D possibly matching TRBD1 (5 bases). Germline V gives CDR1 MDHEN, CDR2 SYDVKM. The V and J ends lost 8 bases and 4 bases respectively, with 18 bases between them. This CDR3 spans 15 amino acids. The CDR3 nucleotides read TGTGCCAGCGGTGGTGGGGGGGTCCCTAATCAGCCCCAGCATTTT. Residues: CASGGGGVPNQPQHF.

In this sample, this clone turned up a few times. The rearrangement uses TRBV13 and TRBJ2-1; D is unclear. Trimming took off 0 bases at V and 4 bases at J, with 10 bases between the two ends. The CDR3 contains 15 residues. The germline CDR1 and CDR2 sequences are PRHDT and FYEKMQ (reference sequence). The CDR3 is CASSLGVSVYNEQFF. Written as DNA, the CDR3 is TGTGCCAGCAGCTTAGGAGTAAGCGTATACAATGAGCAGTTCTTC.

The chain couples TRBV9 to TRBJ1-1; D is unresolved. The CDR3 has 15 amino acids. The germline V gene has CDR1 SGDLS and CDR2 YYNGEE. Trimming pared 1 base from V and 4 bases from J, leaving 14 bases between. The chain's CDR3 is CASSVRAALSTEAFF. The CDR3 DNA reads TGTGCCAGCAGCGTACGCGCGGCGCTGAGCACTGAAGCTTTCTTT.

The chain is built from TRBV7-3 and TRBJ2-2; maybe TRBD2 (6 bases). The CDR3 totals 14 residues. In germline, CDR1 is SGHTA, CDR2 FQGTGA. With 3 bases removed from V and 4 bases from J, the gap between germline ends came to 9 bases. As DNA, the CDR3 is TGTGCCAGCAGCTTGGGGGGTCCCACCGGGGAGCTGTTTTTT. It codes for CASSLGGPTGELFF.

The rearrangement uses TRBV6-5 and TRBJ1-5; D is possibly TRBD1 (6 bases). The germline V gene encodes CDR1 MNHEY and CDR2 SVGAGI. The ends were cut back, 4 bases at V and 5 bases at J, with 18 bases in the middle. This CDR3 region has 16 residues. The CDR3 coding sequence is TGTGCCAGCAGTTCCCCGACTCAGGGGAGAGATCAGCCCCAGCATTTT. Encoded protein: CASSSPTQGRDQPQHF.

The chain couples TRBV29-1 to TRBJ1-1; unclear D gene. CDR3 length equals 13 residues. The germline V gene encodes CDR1 SQVTM and CDR2 ANQGSEA. The CDR3 here is CIVRETLVTEAFF. CDR3 bases: TGCATCGTAAGGGAGACTTTGGTCACTGAAGCTTTCTTT.

The chain has TRBV19 and TRBJ2-3; D perhaps matches TRBD1 (6 bases). Germline CDR1 reads LNHDA; CDR2 reads SQIVND (reference sequence). V was shortened by 5 bases and J by 1 base, with 13 bases between the two germline ends. The CDR3 loop spans 15 amino acids. DNA for the CDR3: TGTGCCAGTAGTCTGGGGACATATGGCACAGATACGCAGTATTTT. Its protein is CASSLGTYGTDTQYF.

The chain has TRBV19 and TRBJ2-1; 8 positions agree with TRBD2. The J segment lost 4 bases and the V segment lost 2 bases, leaving 7 bases of the junction unmatched. The CDR3 totals 16 residues. Germline V gene data show CDR1 as LNHDA and CDR2 as SQIVND (reference sequence). CDR3 sequence (DNA): TGTGCCAGTAGTATACCGGATAGCGGGGCTTACAATGAGCAGTTCTTC. This translates into CASSIPDSGAYNEQFF.

The genes are TRBV19 and TRBJ1-1, with TRBD1 matching over 7 bases. The trim removed 4 bases at V and 1 base at J, leaving 12 bases unmatched. CDR1 and CDR2 (germline): LNHDA, SQIVND (reference sequence). This CDR3 contains 17 residues. CDR3 nucleotide sequence: TGTGCCAGTAGTACCCTGGCGGGACAGCGGACGAACACTGAAGCTTTCTTT. This sequence encodes CASSTLAGQRTNTEAFF.

V is TRBV2 and J is TRBJ2-5; TRBD1 matches at 7 bases. Trimming removed 11 bases from V and 4 bases from J; junction bases left unmatched: 13. The germline V gene has CDR1 SNHLY and CDR2 FYNNEI. This CDR3 contains 14 residues. The CDR3 is CAPANLRGRETQYF. In DNA form, the CDR3 reads TGTGCCCCAGCGAATTTAAGGGGGCGAGAGACCCAGTACTTC.

The CDR3, as DNA: TGTGCCAGCAGTTATCTACCGGGACAGAGGGGGACTGAAGCTTTCTTT. This sequence encodes CASSYLPGQRGTEAFF. The chain combines TRBV6-5 with TRBJ1-1; 7 nucleotides agree with TRBD1. Trimming at V came to 3 bases and at J to 5 bases, leaving 12 bases not matched to a gene. Germline V gives CDR1 MNHEY, CDR2 SVGAGI. The CDR3 runs to 16 residues.

The chain links TRBV29-1 to TRBJ2-1; D is possibly TRBD2 (6 bases). Germline V gene data show CDR1 as SQVTM and CDR2 as ANQGSEA. Trimming pared 1 base from V and 0 bases from J, leaving 16 bases between. This CDR3 has 17 residues. The CDR3, as DNA: TGCAGCGTTGAAGCATCCGGGACTTTCTTCTCCTACAATGAGCAGTTCTTC. It yields the protein CSVEASGTFFSYNEQFF.

As DNA, the CDR3 is TGTGCCAGCAGTTTGGAGGGTAGGCCTAATCAGCCCCAGCATTTT. Translating it yields CASSLEGRPNQPQHF. The chain links TRBV27 to TRBJ1-5; D uncertain. The CDR3 totals 15 residues. The V gene lost 3 bases and the J gene lost 4 bases, with 13 bases spanning the gap. Germline loops: CDR1 MNHEY, CDR2 SMNVEV (reference sequence).

V and J are TRBV6-6 and TRBJ1-5, with 8 positions matching TRBD1. This CDR3 is built from 15 residues. J gave up 6 bases and V 7 bases, and 11 bases lay outside the gene matches. Germline values: CDR1 MNHNY, CDR2 SVGAGI (reference sequence). The CDR3 region is CASKVQGARGQPQHF. The CDR3 bases are TGTGCCAGCAAAGTCCAGGGGGCGCGGGGTCAGCCCCAGCATTTT.

V gene TRBV7-8 combines with J gene TRBJ2-1; D is perhaps TRBD2 (5 bases). This CDR3 comprises 10 residues. Trimming took 9 bases from V and 9 from J, leaving 9 bases between them. Germline assignment: CDR1 SGHVS and CDR2 FQNEAQ. The CDR3 region has the DNA TGTGCCAGTCTTGCGGGTGAGCAGTTCTTC. It translates to CASLAGEQFF.

The chain links TRBV5-1 to TRBJ2-1, with D tentatively TRBD1 (5 bases). Germline values: CDR1 SGHRS, CDR2 YFSETQ. The CDR3 runs 14 residues. Trimming shortened V by 0 bases and J by 8 bases, and 12 bases separated the two germline ends. DNA of the CDR3: TGCGCCAGCAGCTTGGAACCAGGGTCTGATGAGCAGTTCTTC. Its translation: CASSLEPGSDEQFF.

V usage is TRBV7-9 and J usage is TRBJ2-1, with 7 bases lining up with TRBD2. The CDR3 length is 15 residues. Per germline, CDR1 SEHNR and CDR2 FQNEAQ (reference sequence). Losses at the gene ends were 6 bases for V and 4 bases for J; bases not matched to a gene: 9. CDR3 DNA: TGTGCCAGCAGTACCTGGGGGGAGGGATACAATGAGCAGTTCTTC. Amino acid sequence: CASSTWGEGYNEQFF.

This clone appeared a few times. The gene calls are TRBV6-6 and TRBJ2-7; tentative D call: TRBD2 (5 bases). Germline assignment: CDR1 MNHNY and CDR2 SVGAGI (reference sequence). Between the trimmed V and J ends, which lost 0 bases and 0 bases, there was a span of 9 bases. This CDR3 spans 15 amino acids. CDR3 loop: CASSYSSGSSYEQYF. The CDR3 nucleotides are TGTGCCAGCAGTTACTCGAGCGGAAGCTCCTACGAGCAGTACTTC.